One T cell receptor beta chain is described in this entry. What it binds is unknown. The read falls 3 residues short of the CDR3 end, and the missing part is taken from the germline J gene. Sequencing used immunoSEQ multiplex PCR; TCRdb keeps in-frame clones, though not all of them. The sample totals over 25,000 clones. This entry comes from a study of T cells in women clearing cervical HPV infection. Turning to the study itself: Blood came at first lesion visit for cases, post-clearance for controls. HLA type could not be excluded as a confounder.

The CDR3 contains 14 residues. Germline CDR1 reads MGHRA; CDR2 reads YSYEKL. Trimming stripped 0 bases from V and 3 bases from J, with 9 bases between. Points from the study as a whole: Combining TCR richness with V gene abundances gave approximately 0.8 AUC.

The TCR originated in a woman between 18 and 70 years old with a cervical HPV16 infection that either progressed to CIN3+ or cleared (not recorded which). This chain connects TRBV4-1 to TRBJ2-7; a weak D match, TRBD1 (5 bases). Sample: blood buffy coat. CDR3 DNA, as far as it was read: TGCGCCAGCAGCCAAGATGACAGAGGCTACGAG. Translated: CASSQDDRGYE. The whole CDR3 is CASSQDDRGYEQYF.